Below are 20 T cell receptor beta chains sequenced from a single sample in a study of T cells in localized non-small cell lung cancer (TCRdb year 2020). The library was prepared using the immunoSEQ multiplex PCR assay. Entries here come from immuneACCESS through TCRdb and include only in-frame sequences with V and J called. Some clones fail to appear in such tables; in the studies checked, an unresolved V gene covers under half of the shortfall, and the cause of the remainder is unknown. The sample table holds fewer than 40,000 clones, of which about four fifths were seen once. The ten top clones hold 35% to 45% of the sample. Sequenced here: peripheral blood, sampled before any cancer treatment. These TCRs come from a male donor at least 60 years old with stage II squamous cell lung carcinoma.

V gene TRBV5-4 combines with J gene TRBJ2-7; 7 nucleotides line up with TRBD1. CDR1 and CDR2 from the germline V gene are SGHNT and YYREEE (reference sequence). This CDR3 comprises 13 residues. J gave up 6 bases and V 6 bases, and 9 bases lay outside the gene matches. The CDR3, as DNA: TGTGCCAGCACCCCCCCAGGGGGATTCGAGCAGTACTTC. It translates to CASTPPGGFEQYF.

The chain uses TRBV5-1 and TRBJ2-3; the match to TRBD2 covers 13 bases. The CDR3 loop spans 16 amino acids. The V and J ends lost 3 bases and 6 bases, in that order; junction bases with no gene match: 7. Per germline, CDR1 SGHRS and CDR2 YFSETQ. CDR3 sequence (DNA): TGCGCCAGCAGCTCCGGGACTAGCGGGGTGGGGGATACGCAGTATTTT. Translation: CASSSGTSGVGDTQYF.

This chain uses TRBV28 with TRBJ1-4; no reliable D call. This CDR3 has 14 amino acids. CDR1 and CDR2 (germline): MDHEN, SYDVKM. Between the trimmed V and J ends, which lost 1 base and 8 bases, there was a span of 11 bases. The CDR3 protein is CASSLSRVREKLFF. The CDR3 coding sequence is TGTGCCAGCAGTTTATCAAGGGTCCGGGAAAAACTGTTTTTT.

The V call is TRBV19, the J call TRBJ2-1, with 11 bases matching TRBD2. This CDR3 has 16 amino acids. After removal of 4 bases from V and 12 bases from J, the junction contained 14 bases not matched to a gene. Germline-derived CDR1 and CDR2 are LNHDA and SQIVND (reference sequence). Written as DNA, the CDR3 is TGTGCCAGTAGTACCTCCTTAACTAGCGGGAGAGGTGGGCAGTTCTTC. Its translation is CASSTSLTSGRGGQFF.

The chain joins TRBV6-1 to TRBJ2-1, with 11 bases that match TRBD2. CDR3 size: 17 residues. Germline V gene data show CDR1 as MNHNS and CDR2 as SASEGT. J lost 3 bases, V lost 4 bases, and 8 bases had no gene match. The CDR3 bases are TGTGCCAGCAGTGGCGGCCCACTAGCGGGAGACTACAATGAGCAGTTCTTC. Translating gives CASSGGPLAGDYNEQFF.

V gene TRBV7-6 combines with J gene TRBJ2-5, with D tentatively TRBD2 (5 bases). The ends were cut back, 1 base at V and 4 bases at J, with 13 bases in the middle. Germline lookup yields CDR1 SGHVS and CDR2 FNYEAQ. The length of the CDR3 is 15 residues. The CDR3 DNA follows: TGTGCCAGCAGCTTAGAAGTTGGGAGCAGAGAGACCCAGTACTTC. It translates to CASSLEVGSRETQYF.

The chain recombines TRBV6-5 with TRBJ2-3, with 8 bases that match TRBD1. The trim removed 6 bases at V and 6 bases at J, leaving 14 bases unmatched. Germline loops: CDR1 MNHEY, CDR2 SVGAGI. There are 16 residues in the CDR3. CDR3 sequence (DNA): TGTGCCAGCAGCTACAATTCAGGGGGCGCGGGCGATACGCAGTATTTT. Its translation: CASSYNSGGAGDTQYF.

Here the CDR3 DNA reads TGCGCCAGCAGCTCGCCAGGGGTTGGGGAGCAGTACTTC. It codes for CASSSPGVGEQYF. V usage is TRBV5-1 and J usage is TRBJ2-7; D is possibly TRBD1 (6 bases). The CDR3 runs to 13 residues. V lost 3 bases, J lost 7 bases, and 14 bases lay in between. In germline, CDR1 is SGHRS, CDR2 YFSETQ. Together with reference TRBV5-1 and TRBJ2-7, the CDR3 gives the full variable domain: KAGVTQTPRYLIKTRGQQVTLSCSPISGHRSVSWYQQTPGQGLQFLFEYFSETQRNKGNFPGRFSGRQFSNSRSEMNVSTLELGDSALYLCASSSPGVGEQYFGPGTRLTVT.

This chain connects TRBV11-2 to TRBJ2-5; 12 bases map to TRBD2. Germline values: CDR1 SGHAT, CDR2 FQNNGV. The CDR3 runs to 15 residues. Germline trimming cut 4 bases from V and 3 bases from J; bases unmatched to any gene: 3. The CDR3 protein is CASSSTSGGKETQYF. The CDR3 coding sequence is TGTGCCAGCAGCTCGACTAGCGGGGGAAAAGAGACCCAGTACTTC.

The chain joins TRBV4-2 to TRBJ2-1, with a possible D match to TRBD2 (5 bases). This CDR3 has 15 residues. Germline V gene data show CDR1 as LGHNA and CDR2 as YNFKEQ. The V end was cut by 1 base, the J end by 4 bases, with 11 bases between. CDR3 DNA: TGTGCCAGCAGCCAAGTCGCACTAGTGTACAATGAGCAGTTCTTC. It translates to CASSQVALVYNEQFF.

The V call is TRBV19, the J call TRBJ2-2, with TRBD1 matching over 9 bases. The V gene end was trimmed by 8 bases and the J gene end by 7 bases; junction bases not matched to a gene: 11. This CDR3 is 15 amino acids long. CDR1 LNHDA and CDR2 SQIVND come from the germline V gene (reference sequence). The CDR3: CASDPGQGFGGELFF. CDR3 nucleotide sequence: TGTGCCAGTGACCCGGGACAGGGATTTGGCGGGGAGCTGTTTTTT.

The chain joins TRBV2 to TRBJ1-2; D perhaps matches TRBD1 (5 bases). Germline-derived CDR1 and CDR2 are SNHLY and FYNNEI. Between the trimmed V and J ends, which lost 1 base and 7 bases, there was a span of 13 bases. This CDR3 spans 14 amino acids. CDR3 protein: CASSEVRGGSGYTF. The CDR3 DNA reads TGTGCCAGCAGTGAAGTAAGGGGCGGATCTGGCTACACCTTC. The full variable domain, its missing parts supplied by reference TRBV2 and TRBJ1-2, is EPEVTQTPSHQVTQMGQEVILRCVPISNHLYFYWYRQILGQKVEFLVSFYNNEISEKSEIFDDQFSVERPDGSNFTLKIRSTKLEDSAMYFCASSEVRGGSGYTFGSGTRLTVV.

V is TRBV7-2 and J is TRBJ1-3; D is uncertain. Trimming took off 1 base at V and 0 bases at J, with 10 bases between the two ends. CDR3 size: 16 residues. Germline V gene data show CDR1 as SGHTA and CDR2 as FQGNSA. The CDR3 DNA follows: TGTGCCAGCAGCTTAGTCTCAGGCCTCTCTGGAAACACCATATATTTT. It is translated as CASSLVSGLSGNTIYF.

The V gene is TRBV27, the J gene TRBJ2-7; D is undetermined. The germline CDR1 and CDR2 sequences are MNHEY and SMNVEV (reference sequence). Trimming left V 3 bases short and J 6 bases short, with 9 bases between. This CDR3 spans 12 amino acids. CDR3 in amino acids: CASSFIGTEQYF. The CDR3, as DNA: TGTGCCAGCAGTTTTATAGGAACCGAGCAGTACTTC.

The chain links TRBV4-1 to TRBJ1-5, with 8 positions matching TRBD1. The CDR3 is 16 amino acids. Germline V CDR1 and CDR2: MGHRA, YSYEKL. With 2 bases clipped from V and 6 bases from J, the junction kept 9 bases outside the gene matches. CDR3 loop: CASSQRGTGGPQPQHF. The CDR3 region has the DNA TGCGCCAGCAGCCAACGAGGGACAGGAGGCCCTCAGCCCCAGCATTTT.

CDR3 DNA: TGCGCCAGCAGCTTGGGGTTCGTTACTAGCGGAGACCTCTACGAGCAGTACTTC. It codes for CASSLGFVTSGDLYEQYF. The chain recombines TRBV5-1 with TRBJ2-7; 8 positions match TRBD2. The V gene end was trimmed by 0 bases and the J gene end by 3 bases; junction bases not matched to a gene: 14. CDR1 and CDR2 from the germline V gene are SGHRS and YFSETQ. This CDR3 is built from 18 residues.

The J gene is TRBJ2-5, the V gene TRBV4-2, with D unclear. The CDR3 length is 18 residues. Germline V gene data show CDR1 as LGHNA and CDR2 as YNFKEQ. Deletions cut 0 bases from V and 0 bases from J, with 17 bases between. The CDR3 nucleotides read TGTGCCAGCAGCCAAGATCTCATGGGCGGAAGAGACCAAGAGACCCAGTACTTC. Its translation is CASSQDLMGGRDQETQYF.

This clone was observed a few times. The chain uses TRBV5-8 and TRBJ1-2; a weak D match, TRBD1 (5 bases). Germline V gene data show CDR1 as SGHTS and CDR2 as YDEGEE. Trimming stripped 1 base from V and 0 bases from J, with 16 bases between. CDR3 length: 17 residues. The CDR3 reads CASSLYEGQGPNYGYTF. The DNA of the CDR3 is TGTGCCAGCAGCTTGTATGAAGGGCAGGGCCCTAACTATGGCTACACCTTC.

The chain joins TRBV2 to TRBJ2-1, with 9 bases fitting TRBD2. This CDR3 spans 15 amino acids. Germline CDR1 and CDR2: SNHLY and FYNNEI. Trimming took 7 bases from V and 8 from J; bases not matched to a gene: 12. This CDR3 is CASKPGTSFLDEQFF. Here the CDR3 DNA reads TGTGCCAGCAAGCCCGGGACTAGCTTTTTAGATGAGCAGTTCTTC.

J is TRBJ1-5 and V is TRBV5-8, with D unresolved. CDR1 is SGHTS, CDR2 YDEGEE, per germline. Trimming left V 1 base short and J 2 bases short, with 7 bases between. This CDR3 contains 14 residues. The CDR3 region has the DNA TGTGCCAGCAGCTTGCAATCGGGCAATCAGCCCCAGCATTTT. Its protein product is CASSLQSGNQPQHF. Full variable domain (remainder filled in from reference TRBV5-8 and TRBJ1-5): EAGVTQSPTHLIKTRGQQATLRCSPISGHTSVYWYQQALGLGLQFLLWYDEGEERNRGNFPPRFSGRQFPNYSSELNVNALELEDSALYLCASSLQSGNQPQHFGDGTRLSIL.